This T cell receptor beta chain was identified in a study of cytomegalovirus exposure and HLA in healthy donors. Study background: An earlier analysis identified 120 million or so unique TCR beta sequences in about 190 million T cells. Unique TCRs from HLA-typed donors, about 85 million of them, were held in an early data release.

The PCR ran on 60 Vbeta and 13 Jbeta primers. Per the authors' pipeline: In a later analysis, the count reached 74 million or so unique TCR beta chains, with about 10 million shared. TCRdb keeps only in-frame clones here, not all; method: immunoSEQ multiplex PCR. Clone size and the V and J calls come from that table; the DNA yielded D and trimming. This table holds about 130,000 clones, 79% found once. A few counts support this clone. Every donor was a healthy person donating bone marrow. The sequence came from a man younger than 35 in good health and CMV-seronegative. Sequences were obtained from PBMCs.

This chain's CDR3 is CASSQAFGGAYNEQFF. Written as DNA, the CDR3 is TGCGCCAGCAGCCAAGCGTTCGGGGGAGCTTACAATGAGCAGTTCTTC. J is TRBJ2-1 and V is TRBV4-3, with D possibly matching TRBD2 (6 bases). CDR1 is LGHNA, CDR2 YSLEER, per germline. The germline V and J ends were trimmed by 1 base and 4 bases, with 14 bases remaining between them. The CDR3 has 16 residues.